What follows are 29 T cell receptor beta chains derived from one specimen sequenced in a study of blood T cell repertoires in COVID-19. TCRdb's copy holds only in-frame clones and misses some; the assay was immunoSEQ multiplex PCR. The table shows roughly 250,000 clones, with under 95% occurring only once. Sequenced: PBMCs or T cells enriched from blood (not recorded which). These receptors originate from a woman aged 40 to 50 with acute COVID-19.

V gene TRBV3-1 (or the pseudogene TRBV3-2) combines with J gene TRBJ2-7; D is perhaps TRBD2 (6 bases). Trimming removed 5 bases from V and 7 bases from J, with 12 bases in between. This CDR3 region has 12 residues. Germline values: CDR1 LGHDT, CDR2 YNNKEL (reference sequence). The CDR3 loop is CASSWDRGEQYF. CDR3 nucleotides: TGTGCCAGCAGCTGGGACCGGGGGGAGCAGTACTTC.

V gene TRBV10-3 combines with J gene TRBJ1-2; D is unclear. The CDR3 extends over 15 amino acids. Germline-derived CDR1 and CDR2 are ENHRY and SYGVKD. V lost 0 bases and J lost 1, with 9 bases in between. The CDR3: CAISESQNNNYGYTF. Written as DNA, the CDR3 is TGTGCCATCAGTGAGTCGCAGAACAATAACTATGGCTACACCTTC.

J is TRBJ2-1 and V is TRBV11-2; possible D gene TRBD1, 6 bases. V dropped 0 bases and J dropped 3 bases, with 9 bases sitting between them. CDR1 SGHAT and CDR2 FQNNGV come from the germline V gene. The CDR3 spans 15 residues. The CDR3 DNA reads TGTGCCAGCAGCTTAGAGTGGGACAACTACAATGAGCAGTTCTTC. Translating it yields CASSLEWDNYNEQFF.

The V and J genes are TRBV19 and TRBJ1-1; 7 nucleotides agree with TRBD1. Germline CDR1 reads LNHDA; CDR2 reads SQIVND (reference sequence). Losses at the gene ends were 6 bases for V and 8 bases for J; bases not matched to a gene: 6. This CDR3 is built from 12 residues. CDR3 in amino acids: CASSPRTGEAFF. For the CDR3, the DNA is TGTGCCAGTAGCCCCCGGACAGGCGAAGCTTTCTTT.

The CDR3 DNA reads TGTGCCAGCAGCGCCGACATTGCTAACTATGGCTACACCTTC. Translating it yields CASSADIANYGYTF. This chain joins TRBV7-9 and TRBJ1-2; D is uncertain. CDR3 size: 14 residues. V lost 5 bases, J lost 0 bases, and 10 bases lay in between. Germline CDR1 and CDR2: SEHNR and FQNEAQ (reference sequence).

This CDR3 is CATSEPAEGRETQYF. The DNA of the CDR3 is TGTGCCACCAGTGAGCCAGCGGAGGGGCGGGAGACCCAGTACTTC. The J gene is TRBJ2-5, the V gene TRBV24-1; possibly TRBD2 for D (6 bases). Germline V gives CDR1 KGHDR, CDR2 SFDVKD. Trimming removed 4 bases at V and 5 bases at J, with 16 bases between. This CDR3 spans 15 amino acids.

The chain employs TRBV7-2 and TRBJ2-5; the D gene is possibly TRBD2 (5 bases). Deletions cut 5 bases from V and 3 bases from J, with 16 bases between. The CDR3 is 15 residues long. Per the germline V gene, CDR1 is SGHTA and CDR2 is FQGNSA. The CDR3 DNA reads as TGTGCCAGCAGCCCCACCCCTATCGGGGAAGAGACCCAGTACTTC. It specifies CASSPTPIGEETQYF.

This rearrangement joins TRBV19 to TRBJ2-4; TRBD2 matches at 12 bases. This CDR3 comprises 19 residues. The V gene's germline CDR1 is LNHDA and CDR2 SQIVND (reference sequence). The ends lost 3 bases at V and 0 bases at J; junction bases unmatched: 9. The CDR3 reads CASSIGRLAGAIAKNIQYF. The CDR3 bases are TGTGCCAGTAGTATTGGACGACTAGCGGGGGCCATAGCCAAAAACATTCAGTACTTC.

The chain uses TRBV19 and TRBJ1-2; the D gene is possibly TRBD1 (5 bases). CDR3 length: 13 residues. V lost 4 bases, J lost 4 bases, and 10 bases lay in between. Germline CDR1 reads LNHDA; CDR2 reads SQIVND (reference sequence). The DNA of the CDR3 is TGTGCCAGTAGTACCGACAGAGTCTATGGCTACACCTTC. It codes for CASSTDRVYGYTF.

This clone turned up a few times. The chain has TRBV19 and TRBJ2-2; D not certain. V lost 1 base to trimming and J lost 1 base, with 4 bases between them. Looked up from germline, CDR1 is LNHDA and CDR2 is SQIVND (reference sequence). This CDR3 contains 14 residues. The CDR3 sequence: CASSIAQNTGELFF. CDR3 sequence (DNA): TGTGCCAGTAGTATAGCACAGAACACCGGGGAGCTGTTTTTT. Full variable domain (rest looked up from reference TRBV19 and TRBJ2-2): DGGITQSPKYLFRKEGQNVTLSCEQNLNHDAMYWYRQDPGQGLRLIYYSQIVNDFQKGDIAEGYSVSREKKESFPLTVTSAQKNPTAFYLCASSIAQNTGELFFGEGSRLTVL.

V is TRBV6-1 and J is TRBJ2-7, with TRBD2 identical over 8 bases. The CDR3 is made up of 15 amino acids. J gave up 3 bases and V 4 bases, and 8 bases lay outside the gene matches. Germline CDR1 reads MNHNS; CDR2 reads SASEGT. The CDR3 bases are TGTGCCAGCAGTGCTATACTAGCGGAGAGCTACGAGCAGTACTTC. Its protein is CASSAILAESYEQYF.

The CDR3 here is CASSESAADEQYF. CDR3 nucleotides: TGTGCCAGCAGCGAATCGGCGGCGGACGAGCAGTACTTC. The chain links TRBV9 to TRBJ2-7; D is undetermined. The CDR3 is made up of 13 amino acids. Looked up from germline, CDR1 is SGDLS and CDR2 is YYNGEE. Deletions cut 3 bases from V and 5 bases from J, with 12 bases between.

This chain joins TRBV15 and TRBJ2-1; 9 bases line up with TRBD2. Germline trimming cut 6 bases from V and 0 bases from J; bases unmatched to any gene: 3. CDR3 length: 15 residues. Germline V gives CDR1 LNHNV, CDR2 YYDKDF (reference sequence). The CDR3 loop is CATSSAGGSYNEQFF. The CDR3 DNA is TGTGCCACCAGTTCAGCGGGGGGCTCCTACAATGAGCAGTTCTTC.

This rearrangement joins TRBV7-9 to TRBJ2-7, with TRBD1 matching over 7 bases. The germline CDR1 and CDR2 sequences are SEHNR and FQNEAQ (reference sequence). The junction had 9 bases not matched to a gene; V was cut back by 4 bases and J by 3 bases. The CDR3 loop spans 15 amino acids. The CDR3 spells CASSSTKDRFYEQYF. CDR3 DNA: TGTGCCAGCAGCTCGACTAAGGACAGGTTCTACGAGCAGTACTTC.

The V call is TRBV3-1 (or the pseudogene TRBV3-2), the J call TRBJ2-5, with D perhaps matching TRBD2 (6 bases). Germline V CDR1 and CDR2: LGHDT, YNNKEL (reference sequence). This CDR3 contains 15 residues. The germline V and J ends were trimmed by 7 bases and 0 bases, with 15 bases remaining between them. The CDR3 is CASTMGLLYQETQYF. The CDR3 DNA reads as TGTGCCAGCACCATGGGACTGTTATACCAAGAGACCCAGTACTTC.

The rearrangement links TRBV5-8 to TRBJ1-4; 7 bases are a match to TRBD1. Germline CDR1 reads SGHTS; CDR2 reads YDEGEE. V shed 4 bases, J shed 7 bases, and the junction held 10 bases outside the gene matches. CDR3 length: 15 amino acids. DNA for the CDR3: TGTGCCAGCAGCCTTCCAGGACCAGGGGGTGAAAAACTGTTTTTT. Residues: CASSLPGPGGEKLFF.

The V call is TRBV18, the J call TRBJ1-3, with 9 positions matching TRBD1. Germline V CDR1 and CDR2: KGHSH, LQKENI. V shed 6 bases and J 1 base; nucleotides not matched to a gene: 10. This CDR3 has 17 amino acids. CDR3 sequence (DNA): TGTGCCAGCTCGCTTATAGCGGGACAGGGTTCTGGAAACACCATATATTTT. This codes for CASSLIAGQGSGNTIYF.

The V and J genes are TRBV19 and TRBJ1-5, with 8 positions matching TRBD1. This CDR3 comprises 17 residues. Germline V gives CDR1 LNHDA, CDR2 SQIVND (reference sequence). V dropped 0 bases and J dropped 1; count of bases not matched to a gene: 5. As DNA, the CDR3 is TGTGCCAGTAGTATAGATTCTCGACAGGGGAGCAATCAGCCCCAGCATTTT. Translated: CASSIDSRQGSNQPQHF.

The chain joins TRBV28 to TRBJ2-2; D is perhaps TRBD2 (7 bases). Germline assignment: CDR1 MDHEN and CDR2 SYDVKM. The CDR3 totals 18 residues. With 5 bases removed from V and 0 bases from J, the gap between germline ends came to 19 bases. The CDR3 loop is CASSPLGGGVANTGELFF. The CDR3 DNA reads as TGTGCCAGCAGTCCCCTGGGGGGGGGCGTCGCGAACACCGGGGAGCTGTTTTTT. The whole variable domain, filled in from reference TRBV28 and TRBJ2-2, reads DVKVTQSSRYLVKRTGEKVFLECVQDMDHENMFWYRQDPGLGLRLIYFSYDVKMKEKGDIPEGYSVSREKKERFSLILESASTNQTSMYLCASSPLGGGVANTGELFFGEGSRLTVL.

This clone is a singleton in its sample. This chain uses TRBV3-1 (or the pseudogene TRBV3-2) with TRBJ2-3; 11 nucleotides agree with TRBD2. The junction had 15 bases not matched to a gene; V was cut back by 4 bases and J by 6 bases. The length of the CDR3 is 18 residues. The germline V gene encodes CDR1 LGHDT and CDR2 YNNKEL (reference sequence). CDR3 coding DNA: TGTGCCAGCAGCCGCACTAGCGGGGGTCATCTTATCACTGATACGCAGTATTTT. It codes for CASSRTSGGHLITDTQYF.

V is TRBV6-4 and J is TRBJ2-1; TRBD2 matches 16 bases. Unmatched junction bases numbered 11, after V lost 8 bases and J lost 4 bases. The CDR3 extends over 18 amino acids. Germline assignment: CDR1 MRHNA and CDR2 SNTAGT. CDR3 sequence reads: CASPAEGTSGRVYNEQFF. DNA for the CDR3: TGTGCCAGCCCCGCGGAGGGGACTAGCGGGAGGGTTTACAATGAGCAGTTCTTC.

The chain recombines TRBV27 with TRBJ1-1; 10 nucleotides line up with TRBD1. Germline assignment: CDR1 MNHEY and CDR2 SMNVEV (reference sequence). Trimming took 8 bases from V and 4 from J; bases not matched to a gene: 4. The CDR3 totals 13 residues. CDR3 coding DNA: TGTGCCAGCGAGGACAGGGGGTCCACTGAAGCTTTCTTT. Its protein product is CASEDRGSTEAFF.

The genes are TRBV4-1 and TRBJ2-3, with D uncertain. From germline, CDR1 is MGHRA and CDR2 YSYEKL. This CDR3 is 15 amino acids long. V lost 3 bases to trimming and J lost 2 bases, with 12 bases between them. CDR3 protein: CASSHLGGDTDTQYF. The CDR3 nucleotides read TGCGCCAGCAGCCACCTTGGCGGAGACACAGATACGCAGTATTTT.

The CDR3 region has the DNA TGTGCCACGACAGGGATAAACTATGGCTACACCTTC. This gives the protein CATTGINYGYTF. This rearrangement joins TRBV11-2 to TRBJ1-2, with 7 bases matching TRBD1. V trimming: 10 bases; J trimming: 2 bases; junction bases outside the gene matches: 4. CDR1 and CDR2 from the germline V gene are SGHAT and FQNNGV. The length of the CDR3 is 12 residues.

This chain connects TRBV28 to TRBJ1-1; TRBD1 is a possible D gene (6 bases). Germline CDR1 and CDR2: MDHEN and SYDVKM. With 8 bases removed from V and 2 bases from J, the gap between germline ends came to 15 bases. The CDR3 loop spans 14 amino acids. The CDR3: CASGRGGGNTEAFF. The DNA of the CDR3 is TGTGCCAGCGGTAGAGGGGGGGGTAACACTGAAGCTTTCTTT. The entire variable domain, with the rest obtained from reference TRBV28 and TRBJ1-1, is as follows: DVKVTQSSRYLVKRTGEKVFLECVQDMDHENMFWYRQDPGLGLRLIYFSYDVKMKEKGDIPEGYSVSREKKERFSLILESASTNQTSMYLCASGRGGGNTEAFFGQGTRLTVV.

V gene TRBV13 combines with J gene TRBJ2-7; D possibly corresponds to TRBD2 (5 bases). CDR1 is PRHDT and CDR2 is FYEKMQ in the germline V gene (reference sequence). The CDR3 is 14 residues long. Between the trimmed V and J ends, which lost 5 bases and 4 bases, there was a span of 15 bases. CDR3 loop: CASSDGIGGYEQYF. Written as DNA, the CDR3 is TGTGCCAGCAGCGACGGGATCGGCGGATACGAGCAGTACTTC.

This chain links TRBV6-5 with TRBJ2-1, with a possible D match to TRBD2 (5 bases). Germline values: CDR1 MNHEY, CDR2 SVGAGI. The CDR3 totals 15 residues. V was shortened by 5 bases and J by 0 bases, with 11 bases between the two germline ends. Here the CDR3 reads CASSPSGSSYNEQFF. In DNA, the CDR3 is TGTGCCAGCAGTCCCTCGGGGAGCTCCTACAATGAGCAGTTCTTC.

The V gene is TRBV6-5, the J gene TRBJ1-6, with 8 nucleotides matching TRBD1. Trimming took 4 bases from V and 6 from J; bases not matched to a gene: 5. Germline CDR1 is MNHEY and CDR2 is SVGAGI. The CDR3 is 15 residues long. The CDR3 loop reads CASSSRDRSNSPLHF. CDR3 nucleotide sequence: TGTGCCAGCAGTTCTCGGGACAGGAGTAATTCACCCCTCCACTTT.

In nucleotides, the CDR3 is TGTGCCAGCAGCCCCGCGGGGACTAGCAATCAGCCCCAGCATTTT. Translating gives CASSPAGTSNQPQHF. The chain links TRBV7-9 to TRBJ1-5; D is perhaps TRBD1 (5 bases). Per germline, CDR1 SEHNR and CDR2 FQNEAQ (reference sequence). V lost 5 bases to trimming and J lost 0 bases, with 11 bases between them. The CDR3 totals 15 residues.